These 26 T cell receptor beta chains came from one sample sequenced in a study of T cell repertoires in aging, cancer and after chemotherapy. TCR beta rearrangements were amplified from peripheral blood genomic DNA. A mixed TRB-A/B primer pool amplified rearranged TRB by multiplex touch-down PCR. TCRdb re-called the multiplex PCR reads with MiXCR, one entry per CDR3 protein. The sample has roughly 400 distinct CDR3 sequences, less than 50% seen once. Sequenced: blood. These receptor sequences come from a human donor with a blood cancer.

A note on this clonotype: Being one base from a much bigger clone, this may be a read error. The chain carries TRBV28 and TRBJ1-2; 8 bases align to TRBD1. In germline, CDR1 is MDHEN, CDR2 SYDVKM. Trimming removed 2 bases from V and 5 bases from J; junction bases left unmatched: 7. There are 15 residues in the CDR3. CDR3 loop: CASSLPLRDRYGYTF. CDR3 nucleotides: TGTGCCAGCAGTTTACCACTGCGGGACAGGTATGGCTACACCTTC.

About this clonotype: At one end the junction does not follow the germline gene, possibly because of a read error. CDR3 DNA: TGCGCCAGCCGCTTGGGAGGGAATGACCAGTTCTTC. This translates into CASRLGGNDQFF. This rearrangement joins TRBV5-1 to TRBJ2-1; 7 bases align to TRBD2. Germline loops: CDR1 SGHRS, CDR2 YFSETQ. There are 12 residues in the CDR3.

V is TRBV11-1 and J is TRBJ2-5; 9 bases map to TRBD2. Looked up from germline, CDR1 is SGHAT and CDR2 is FQDESV (reference sequence). The J segment lost 3 bases and the V segment lost 1 base, leaving 6 bases of the junction unmatched. The CDR3 has 16 residues. The CDR3 reads CASSLGIAGEKETQYF. The CDR3 DNA is TGTGCCAGCAGCTTAGGGATAGCGGGAGAAAAAGAGACCCAGTACTTC.

This clonotype came up a few times. The chain recombines TRBV24-1 with TRBJ2-1, with TRBD1 matching 11 bases. CDR1 KGHDR and CDR2 SFDVKD come from the germline V gene. The CDR3 sequence is 14 residues long. Germline trimming cut 6 bases from V and 6 bases from J; bases unmatched to any gene: 3. The CDR3 sequence: CATSSGTGGNEQFF. The CDR3 DNA sequence: TGTGCCACCAGTTCCGGGACAGGGGGCAATGAGCAGTTCTTC.

This clonotype is termed medium-sized. The chain links TRBV2 to TRBJ1-3; D uncertain. The CDR3 has 15 amino acids. V was trimmed by 4 bases and J by 4 bases, leaving 14 bases between them. Germline V lookup: CDR1 SNHLY, CDR2 FYNNEI. The CDR3 loop reads CASSALLLRGNTIYF. DNA for the CDR3: TGTGCCAGCAGTGCACTTCTCCTTCGGGGAAACACCATATATTTT.

This clonotype is labeled large. This rearrangement joins TRBV12-3 or TRBV12-4 to TRBJ1-6; D is unresolved. The CDR3 contains 12 residues. The germline V and J ends were trimmed by 3 bases and 10 bases, with 7 bases remaining between them. Here the CDR3 reads CASSFSGSPLHF. The CDR3 region has the DNA TGTGCCAGCAGTTTTAGTGGCTCACCCCTCCACTTT.

This clonotype is hyperexpanded by share. For the CDR3, the DNA is TGTGCCAGTAGGCGACATACTGGAAACACCATATATTTT. As protein: CASRRHTGNTIYF. The rearrangement uses TRBV19 and TRBJ1-3, with D uncertain. The CDR3 extends over 13 amino acids. V shed 6 bases and J shed 2 bases, with 8 bases lying between them. Germline assignment: CDR1 LNHDA and CDR2 SQIVND (reference sequence).

This clonotype is termed medium-sized (0.01 to 0.1%). One end of the junction is discordant with germline, which a read error may explain. This chain links TRBV7-7 with TRBJ2-2; no reliable D call. CDR3 length equals 13 residues. Germline CDR1 reads SSHAT; CDR2 reads FNYEAQ (reference sequence). CDR3 nucleotide sequence: TGTGCTAGCAGCTTAGCCCCGGCCGGGGAGCTGTTTTTT. Protein: CASSLAPAGELFF.

This clonotype is large. The rearrangement uses TRBV6-5 and TRBJ1-2; D unclear. Per the germline V gene, CDR1 is MNHEY and CDR2 is SVGAGI. V was clipped by 0 bases and J by 1 base, with 15 bases between them. The CDR3 covers 17 residues. The CDR3 loop reads CASSYSESRGFNYGYTF. DNA for the CDR3: TGTGCCAGCAGTTACTCTGAATCCAGAGGGTTTAACTATGGCTACACCTTC.

This clonotype was seen more than once but under ten times. The CDR3 nucleotides are TGTGCCAGCAGTTTGGGACAGGGGGCTATTGGTGGCTACACCTTC. Protein sequence: CASSLGQGAIGGYTF. This chain joins TRBV27 and TRBJ1-2, with 12 positions matching TRBD1. Trimming removed 3 bases from V and 7 bases from J; junction bases left unmatched: 6. CDR1 is MNHEY and CDR2 is SMNVEV in the germline V gene (reference sequence). This CDR3 has 15 amino acids.

The genes are TRBV5-5 and TRBJ2-2, with 13 bases lining up with TRBD2. The CDR3 consists of 18 residues. Germline CDR1 reads SGHKS; CDR2 reads YYEKEE (reference sequence). V lost 4 bases, J lost 1 base, and 7 bases stayed unmatched. The CDR3, as DNA: TGTGCCAGCAGCCCGGAGACTAGCGGGGGGCAGAACACCGGGGAGCTGTTTTTT. Encoded protein: CASSPETSGGQNTGELFF. Using reference TRBV5-5 and TRBJ2-2 for the parts outside the CDR3, the full variable domain is DAGVTQSPTHLIKTRGQQVTLRCSPISGHKSVSWYQQVLGQGPQFIFQYYEKEERGRGNFPDRFSARQFPNYSSELNVNALLLGDSALYLCASSPETSGGQNTGELFFGEGSRLTVL.

This clonotype is medium-sized. The J gene is TRBJ1-1, the V gene TRBV5-1, with TRBD1 as a possible D gene (5 bases). With 4 bases removed from V and 0 bases from J, the gap between germline ends came to 10 bases. Germline CDR1 is SGHRS and CDR2 is YFSETQ. CDR3 size: 14 residues. This CDR3 is CASSLTELNTEAFF. In DNA form, the CDR3 reads TGCGCCAGCAGCCTGACAGAACTGAACACTGAAGCTTTCTTT.

This clonotype is hyperexpanded (1% or more). The chain links TRBV15 to TRBJ2-4; D is ambiguous. CDR3 size: 10 residues. Germline CDR1 LNHNV, CDR2 YYDKDF (reference sequence). V lost 0 bases to trimming and J lost 15 bases, with 6 bases between them. The CDR3 loop is CATSRERLYF. The CDR3 DNA reads TGTGCCACCAGCAGAGAGAGATTGTACTTC.

Within the sample, this clonotype is large. The chain uses TRBV7-2 and TRBJ2-3; no definite D call. This CDR3 is built from 15 residues. The germline CDR1 and CDR2 sequences are SGHTA and FQGNSA. Trimming removed 6 bases from V and 0 bases from J, with 13 bases in between. The CDR3 DNA is TGTGCCAGCAGTCTCGACGTATCTAGCACAGATACGCAGTATTTT. This translates into CASSLDVSSTDTQYF.

V gene TRBV11-1 combines with J gene TRBJ2-1; TRBD2 matches at 11 bases. There are 17 residues in the CDR3. Germline CDR1 and CDR2: SGHAT and FQDESV (reference sequence). J was trimmed by 1 base and V by 5 bases; bases with no gene match: 7. This CDR3 is CASSLTSGSPSYNEQFF. CDR3 in DNA: TGTGCCAGCAGCCTTACTAGCGGGAGTCCGTCCTACAATGAGCAGTTCTTC.

This clonotype ranks as medium-sized. The chain recombines TRBV6-1 with TRBJ1-1, with D uncertain. From germline, CDR1 is MNHNS and CDR2 SASEGT. CDR3 size: 14 residues. The V and J ends lost 5 bases and 1 base respectively, with 11 bases between them. CDR3 in amino acids: CASSTGSTNTEAFF. The DNA of the CDR3 is TGTGCCAGCAGTACCGGGTCAACGAACACTGAAGCTTTCTTT.

The rearrangement uses TRBV30 and TRBJ2-3, with 12 bases lining up with TRBD2. V lost 0 bases and J lost 6; bases outside the gene matches: 4. Germline V CDR1 and CDR2: GTSNPN, SVGIG (reference sequence). CDR3 length: 15 residues. CDR3 residues: CAWSVLAGGVDTQYF. As DNA, the CDR3 is TGTGCCTGGAGTGTACTAGCGGGAGGTGTTGATACGCAGTATTTT.

The chain links TRBV5-4 to TRBJ2-1; 10 nucleotides agree with TRBD2. Germline trimming cut 2 bases from V and 2 bases from J; bases unmatched to any gene: 4. There are 16 residues in the CDR3. Germline V gene data show CDR1 as SGHNT and CDR2 as YYREEE (reference sequence). The CDR3 sequence: CASSLTSGDTYNEQFF. Written as DNA, the CDR3 is TGTGCCAGCAGCTTAACTAGCGGGGACACCTACAATGAGCAGTTCTTC.

By proportion, this clonotype is medium-sized. This chain uses TRBV20-1 with TRBJ2-1; 10 nucleotides match TRBD2. V was pared by 3 bases and J by 0 bases, with 2 bases of the junction left unmatched. Germline V gene lookup returns CDR1 DFQATT and CDR2 SNEGSKA (reference sequence). The CDR3 covers 15 residues. The CDR3 coding sequence is TGCAGTGCTAGCAAGCGGGGGGGCTCCTACAATGAGCAGTTCTTC. Protein: CSASKRGGSYNEQFF.

The gene calls are TRBV18 and TRBJ2-5; D not resolved. CDR3 length: 14 residues. V was pared by 2 bases and J by 1 base, with 8 bases between. CDR1 and CDR2 (germline): KGHSH, LQKENI. CDR3 in amino acids: CASSPYYAQETQYF. The CDR3 DNA sequence: TGTGCCAGCTCACCATATTATGCCCAAGAGACCCAGTACTTC.

V and J are TRBV6-5 and TRBJ1-5, with D possibly TRBD1 on 6 matching bases. Germline CDR1 MNHEY, CDR2 SVGAGI. V lost 0 bases and J 5 bases, leaving 11 bases between the germline ends. The CDR3 contains 15 residues. In nucleotides, the CDR3 is TGTGCCAGCAGTTACTCTACGGCAGGGGATCAGCCCCAGCATTTT. It translates to CASSYSTAGDQPQHF.

This clonotype counts as hyperexpanded. The chain carries TRBV6-5 and TRBJ2-1; D not resolved. CDR3 size: 14 residues. Germline V gene lookup returns CDR1 MNHEY and CDR2 SVGAGI. The V end lost 2 bases, the J end lost 9 bases, and 14 bases lay between the germline ends. The CDR3 nucleotides read TGTGCCAGCAGTTACGGGCTAGTATTAAGTGAGCAGTTCTTC. It specifies CASSYGLVLSEQFF.

In its sample, this clonotype ranks as large (0.1 to 1%). The chain is built from TRBV7-9 and TRBJ2-3; perhaps D is TRBD1 or TRBD2 (5 bases each). Germline CDR1 and CDR2: SEHNR and FQNEAQ (reference sequence). The ends were cut back, 5 bases at V and 2 bases at J, with 11 bases in the middle. The CDR3 is 14 amino acids. The DNA of the CDR3 is TGTGCCAGCAGCCGGGACGGAGCCACAGATACGCAGTATTTT. This encodes CASSRDGATDTQYF.

The chain couples TRBV28 to TRBJ1-6; no clear D gene. CDR1 and CDR2 (germline): MDHEN, SYDVKM. Trimming took 7 bases from V and 6 from J, leaving 10 bases between them. The CDR3 is made up of 13 amino acids. The CDR3 DNA reads as TGTGCCAGCATGCGACGGACTAATTCACCCCTCCACTTT. Protein: CASMRRTNSPLHF.

By its share, this clonotype is medium-sized. The rearrangement uses TRBV5-8 and TRBJ2-7; D gene ambiguous. V was clipped by 6 bases and J by 0 bases, with 19 bases between them. The germline CDR1 and CDR2 sequences are SGHTS and YDEGEE. This CDR3 has 16 residues. The DNA of the CDR3 is TGTGCCAGCACCGGGTGGGCAGGAACACTCTCCTACGAGCAGTACTTC. Protein sequence: CASTGWAGTLSYEQYF.

The DNA for the CDR3 is TGCAGCGTTAACGGTGCTTACAATGAGCAGTTCTTC. The encoded protein is CSVNGAYNEQFF. The chain carries TRBV29-1 and TRBJ2-1, with D unclear. Germline V gene sequence: CDR1 SQVTM, CDR2 ANQGSEA. V gave up 5 bases and J gave up 4 bases, with 9 bases separating them. This CDR3 has 12 residues.